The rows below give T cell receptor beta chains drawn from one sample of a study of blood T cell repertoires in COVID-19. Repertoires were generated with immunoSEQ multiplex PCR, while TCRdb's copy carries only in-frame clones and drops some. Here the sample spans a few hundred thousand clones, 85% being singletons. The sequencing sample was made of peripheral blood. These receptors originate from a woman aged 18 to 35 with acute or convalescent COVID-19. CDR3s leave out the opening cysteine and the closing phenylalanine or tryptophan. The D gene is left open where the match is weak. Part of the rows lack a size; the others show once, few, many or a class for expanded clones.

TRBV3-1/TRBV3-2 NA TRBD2 ASRVSGRYEQY
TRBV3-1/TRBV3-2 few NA ASSQGKGENGYT
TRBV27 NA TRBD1 ASSSETGGTEAF
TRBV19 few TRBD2 ASSIGGGAYTGELF
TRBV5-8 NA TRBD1 ASIVTGVGNQPQH
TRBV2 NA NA ASSVAVNTGELF
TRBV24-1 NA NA ATSDSKRGDTEAF
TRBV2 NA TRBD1 ASSEIRTGYSNQPQH
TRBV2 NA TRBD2 ASDLERERMY
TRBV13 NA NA ASSLGDSSSYNEQF
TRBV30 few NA AWSETEIYGYT
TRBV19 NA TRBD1 ASSTGQVEQPQH
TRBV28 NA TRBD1 ASSFSGTGGYNEQF
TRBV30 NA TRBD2 AWSGGTSGRGDEQF
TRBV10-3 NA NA AISEKGEVEKLF
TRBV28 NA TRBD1 ATVRDRVTLEAF
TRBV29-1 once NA SVEERQATQY
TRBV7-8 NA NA ASSSGPGRPGGGETQY
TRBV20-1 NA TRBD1 SASLDRGREQY
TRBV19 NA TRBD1 ASSKFSGGHEQY
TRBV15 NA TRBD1 ATSRERTGGMNTEAF
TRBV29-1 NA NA SVLPMGEAF
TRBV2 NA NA ASSGRGNSPLH
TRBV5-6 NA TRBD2 ASSLGLAGGHGY
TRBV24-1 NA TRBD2 ATSDSLAGGTDTQY
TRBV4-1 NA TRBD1 ASSQTQGPQETQY
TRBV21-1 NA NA ASSKVSGPGVGYT
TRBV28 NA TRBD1 ASSLDRGINEQF
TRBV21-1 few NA ASAPREGDGYT
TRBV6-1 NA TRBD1 ASSTGGFYEQY
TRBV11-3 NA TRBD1 ASSRRTGDSGELF
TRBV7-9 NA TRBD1 ASSSEGQGHSPLH
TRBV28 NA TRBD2 ASSRPGAGVWEQF
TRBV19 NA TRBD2 ASRIGGTGEQY
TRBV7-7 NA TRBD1 ASSLTGGGEQY
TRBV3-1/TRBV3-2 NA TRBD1 ASSDGTGVTGELF
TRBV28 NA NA ASTLSSYNSPLH
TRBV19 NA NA ASSLTDSLNTEAF
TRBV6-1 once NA ASSELSTLFYEQY
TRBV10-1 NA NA ASSPGSGDSPLH
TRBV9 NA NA ASSPSDGGYTDTQY
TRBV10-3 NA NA AISERGQNTEAF
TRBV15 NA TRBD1 ATKGRQGNTEAF
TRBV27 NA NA ASSPPGGWNTEAF
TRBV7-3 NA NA ASSLGDIGGTDTQY
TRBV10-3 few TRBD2 AIGPAGGPSDTQY
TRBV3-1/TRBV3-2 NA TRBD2 ASSQWEGDGELF
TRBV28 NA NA ASSPGVHYGYT
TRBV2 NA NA ASSAIPGAGTEAF
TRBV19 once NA ASNTGFKNTIY
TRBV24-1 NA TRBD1 ATSHRDRGTDTQY
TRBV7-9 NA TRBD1 ASSFPGQFYGYT
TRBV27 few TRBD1 ASSLSGQGAQAF
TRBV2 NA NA ASTGWDLGYT